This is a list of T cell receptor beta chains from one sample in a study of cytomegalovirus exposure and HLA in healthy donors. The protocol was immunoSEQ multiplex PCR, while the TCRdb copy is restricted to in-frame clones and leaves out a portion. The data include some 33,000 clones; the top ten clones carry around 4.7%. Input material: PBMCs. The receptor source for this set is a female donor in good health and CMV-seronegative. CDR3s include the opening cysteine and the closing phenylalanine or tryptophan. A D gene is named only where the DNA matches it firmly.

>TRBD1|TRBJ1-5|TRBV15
CATSRDRTGRGGSNQPQHF
TGTGCCACCAGCAGAGATAGGACAGGGAGAGGGGGGAGCAATCAGCCCCAGCATTTT
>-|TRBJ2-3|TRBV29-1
CSVDGDTDTQYF
TGCAGCGTTGATGGAGACACAGATACGCAGTATTTT
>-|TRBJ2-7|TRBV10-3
CAISERLEEQYF
TGTGCCATCAGTGAGCGTCTAGAAGAGCAGTACTTC
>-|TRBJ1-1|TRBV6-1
CASSEQTDYTEAFF
TGTGCCAGCAGTGAACAGACAGACTACACTGAAGCTTTCTTT
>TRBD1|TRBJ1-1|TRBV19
CASTPGQKNTEAFF
TGTGCCAGTACCCCGGGACAGAAGAACACTGAAGCTTTCTTT
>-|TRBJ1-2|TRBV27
CASRGGGGANYGYTF
TGTGCCAGCAGGGGAGGGGGGGGAGCTAACTATGGCTACACCTTC
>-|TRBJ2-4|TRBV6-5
CASSYSLAVAKNIQYF
TGTGCCAGCAGTTACTCGTTAGCGGTAGCCAAAAACATTCAGTACTTC
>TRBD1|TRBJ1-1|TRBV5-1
CASSQITGAGTEAFF
TGCGCCAGCAGCCAGATAACAGGGGCGGGTACTGAAGCTTTCTTT
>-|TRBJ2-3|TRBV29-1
CSVEGGYVGTDTQYF
TGCAGCGTTGAAGGAGGCTACGTGGGCACAGATACGCAGTATTTT
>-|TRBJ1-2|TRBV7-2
CASSLQDYGYTF
TGTGCCAGCAGCTTACAGGACTATGGCTACACCTTC
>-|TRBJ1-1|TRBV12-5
CASGSGDTSAEAFF
TGTGCTAGTGGTTCAGGGGACACTTCGGCTGAAGCTTTCTTT
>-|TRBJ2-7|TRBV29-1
CSVQTGVSLRQYF
TGCAGCGTCCAGACAGGTGTCTCCCTTCGGCAGTACTTC
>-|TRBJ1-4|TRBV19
CASREGATNEKLFF
TGTGCCAGTAGGGAGGGTGCAACTAATGAAAAGCTGTTTTTT
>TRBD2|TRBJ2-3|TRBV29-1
CSVRGGTTDTQYF
TGCAGCGTTCGCGGGGGGACCACAGATACGCAGTATTTT
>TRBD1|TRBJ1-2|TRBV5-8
CASSLGTGTGGYGYTF
TGTGCCAGCAGCTTGGGGACAGGGACAGGGGGCTATGGCTACACCTTC
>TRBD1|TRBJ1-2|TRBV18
CASSPATGGAYYGYTF
TGTGCCAGCTCACCAGCAACAGGGGGCGCTTACTATGGCTACACCTTC
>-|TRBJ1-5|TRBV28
CASAPYQNNQPQHF
TGTGCCAGCGCTCCCTACCAAAACAATCAGCCCCAGCATTTT
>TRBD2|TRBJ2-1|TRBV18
CASSPRTSGGVKSYNEQFF
TGTGCCAGCTCACCAAGGACTAGCGGGGGGGTTAAGTCCTACAATGAGCAGTTCTTC
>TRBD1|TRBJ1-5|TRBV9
CASSTGTGDNQPQHF
TGTGCCAGCAGCACCGGGACAGGTGATAATCAGCCCCAGCATTTT
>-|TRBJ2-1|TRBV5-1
CASSLDQGYNEQFF
TGCGCCAGCAGCTTGGACCAGGGGTACAATGAGCAGTTCTTC
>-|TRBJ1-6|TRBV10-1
CASSDSNSPLHF
TGCGCCAGCAGTGACTCTAATTCACCCCTCCACTTT
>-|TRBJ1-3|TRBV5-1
CASSSDFSGNTIYF
TGCGCCAGCAGCTCCGACTTCTCTGGAAACACCATATATTTT
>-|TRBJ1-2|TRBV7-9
CASRETATNYGYTF
TGTGCCAGCAGAGAGACAGCTACTAACTATGGCTACACCTTC
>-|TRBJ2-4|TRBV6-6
CASTHSQGNKYF
TGTGCCAGCACTCATTCCCAGGGGAACAAGTACTTC
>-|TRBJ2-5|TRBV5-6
CASTVLSLKETQYF
TGTGCCAGCACCGTATTGAGCCTTAAAGAGACCCAGTACTTC
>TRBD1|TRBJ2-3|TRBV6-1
CASSARTGAAGDTQYF
TGTGCCAGCAGTGCCCGGACAGGGGCTGCGGGGGATACGCAGTATTTT
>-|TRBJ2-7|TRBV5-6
CASSTTPDSGAYEQYF
TGTGCCAGCAGCACCACTCCGGACAGTGGGGCCTACGAGCAGTACTTC
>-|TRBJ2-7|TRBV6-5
CASSYSLTGPYEQYF
TGTGCCAGCAGTTACTCGCTGACAGGCCCCTACGAGCAGTACTTC
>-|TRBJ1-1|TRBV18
CASSPQEGMNTEAFF
TGTGCCAGCTCCCCCCAGGAGGGGATGAACACTGAAGCTTTCTTT
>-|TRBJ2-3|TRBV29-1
CSVAPGTTSTDTQYF
TGCAGCGTTGCCCCCGGGACAACTAGCACAGATACGCAGTATTTT
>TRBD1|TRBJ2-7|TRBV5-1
CASSSNPGQGYEQYF
TGCGCCAGCAGCTCCAACCCGGGACAGGGCTACGAGCAGTACTTC
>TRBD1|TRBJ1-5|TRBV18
CASSSTSRDRGNQPQHF
TGTGCCAGCTCATCCACCTCCCGGGACAGGGGCAATCAGCCCCAGCATTTT
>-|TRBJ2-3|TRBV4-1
CASSQDRWSLTSTDTQYF
TGCGCCAGCAGCCAAGATAGGTGGAGCCTAACTAGCACAGATACGCAGTATTTT
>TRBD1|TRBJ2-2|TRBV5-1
CASSLVADRAGELFF
TGCGCCAGCAGCTTGGTGGCGGACAGGGCCGGGGAGCTGTTTTTT
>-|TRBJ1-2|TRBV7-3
CASSQSPTVYGYTF
TGTGCCAGCAGCCAGAGCCCGACAGTCTATGGCTACACCTTC
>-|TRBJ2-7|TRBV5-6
CASSLGPEQYF
TGTGCCAGCAGCTTGGGGCCCGAGCAGTACTTC
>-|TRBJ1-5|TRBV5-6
CASSLVHSNQPQHF
TGTGCCAGCAGCTTGGTCCATAGCAATCAGCCCCAGCATTTT
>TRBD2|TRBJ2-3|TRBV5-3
CARSFRASGGNTDTQYF
TGTGCCAGAAGCTTTAGGGCTAGCGGGGGGAACACAGATACGCAGTATTTT
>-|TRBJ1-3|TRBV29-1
CSVEDLNRESGNTIYF
TGCAGCGTTGAAGATTTGAACAGGGAGTCTGGAAACACCATATATTTT
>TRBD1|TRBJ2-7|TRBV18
CASSRPGQGLYEQYF
TGTGCCAGCTCACGCCCGGGACAGGGCCTCTACGAGCAGTACTTC
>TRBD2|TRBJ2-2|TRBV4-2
CASSLTSGDTGELFF
TGTGCCAGCAGCTTGACTAGCGGGGACACCGGGGAGCTGTTTTTT
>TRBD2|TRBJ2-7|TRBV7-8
CASSGRVDSGAYEQYF
TGTGCCAGCAGTGGGCGGGTCGATAGCGGGGCCTACGAGCAGTACTTC
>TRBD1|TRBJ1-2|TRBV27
CASSLAGTVGGYTF
TGTGCCAGCAGTTTAGCCGGGACAGTTGGTGGCTACACCTTC
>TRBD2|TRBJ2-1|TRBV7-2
CASSLRRNVRGGADNEQFF
TGTGCCAGCAGCTTGAGGAGGAATGTTCGCGGGGGGGCCGACAATGAGCAGTTCTTC
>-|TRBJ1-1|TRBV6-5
CASSYYKNTEAFF
TGTGCCAGCAGTTACTACAAGAACACTGAAGCTTTCTTT
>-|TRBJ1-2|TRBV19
CASSISFDSRSLNGYTF
TGTGCCAGTAGTATTTCGTTCGACAGTCGGTCTTTGAATGGCTACACCTTC
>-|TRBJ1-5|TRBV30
CAWSVSSSNQPQHF
TGTGCCTGGAGTGTATCGAGTAGCAATCAGCCCCAGCATTTT
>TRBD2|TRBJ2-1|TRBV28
CASSPLLAGGPSDYYNEQFF
TGTGCCAGCAGTCCCCTCCTAGCGGGGGGGCCGTCGGACTACTACAATGAGCAGTTCTTC
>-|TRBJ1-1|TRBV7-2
CASTTGPYEGGHTEAFF
TGTGCCAGCACCACAGGCCCCTACGAAGGAGGGCACACTGAAGCTTTCTTT
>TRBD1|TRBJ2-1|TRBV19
CASSIPGTGPFF
TGTGCCAGTAGTATACCGGGGACAGGGCCGTTCTTC
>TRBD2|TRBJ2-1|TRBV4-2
CASSQGTSGGAEEQFF
TGTGCCAGCAGCCAAGGGACTAGCGGGGGGGCCGAGGAGCAGTTCTTC
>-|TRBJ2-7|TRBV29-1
CSVAPQTGSYEQYF
TGCAGCGTTGCACCCCAGACAGGTTCTTACGAGCAGTACTTC
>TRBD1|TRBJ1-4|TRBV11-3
CASSLTQGIGEKLFF
TGTGCCAGCAGCTTGACACAGGGGATTGGTGAAAAACTGTTTTTT
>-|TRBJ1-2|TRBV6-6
CASSYGAFGYGYTF
TGTGCCAGCAGTTACGGGGCTTTCGGCTATGGCTACACCTTC
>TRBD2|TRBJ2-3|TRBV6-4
CASSDGSGGDTDTQYF
TGTGCCAGCAGTGATGGTAGCGGGGGGGACACAGATACGCAGTATTTT
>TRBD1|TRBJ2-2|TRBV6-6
CASSSGQYTGELFF
TGTGCCAGCAGTTCGGGACAGTACACCGGGGAGCTGTTTTTT
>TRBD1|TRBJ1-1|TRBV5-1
CASSSDRGQTEAFF
TGCGCCAGCAGCTCTGACAGGGGGCAAACTGAAGCTTTCTTT
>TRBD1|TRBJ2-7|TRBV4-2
CASSQGDSESYEQYF
TGTGCCAGCAGCCAAGGGGACAGTGAGTCCTACGAGCAGTACTTC